This T cell receptor beta chain was sequenced in a study of identical twins. TCRdb independently ran MiXCR on the 5' RACE reads; one entry per CDR3 protein. The sample has under 1 million distinct CDR3 sequences, over 9% seen once. V dropped 1 base and J dropped 6; count of bases not matched to a gene: 9. The CDR3 totals 17 residues. On this clonotype: Its antigen is not identified.

General study points: Findings came from cross-sectional statistics, without long-term follow-up of donors. Twin pairs' shared out-of-frame alpha sequences were enriched in low generation probability. Beta clonotypes that were abundant in cord blood contained fewer insertions, a pattern absent from memory repertoires.

These same data were also listed under a study on yellow fever vaccine responses in identical twins.

The TCR originated in a woman younger than 30 in good health. V and J are TRBV12-3 or TRBV12-4 and TRBJ2-1, with 10 bases fitting TRBD2. The specimen sequenced was PBMCs. The CDR3 is CASSLGPSSGRANEQFF. The CDR3 DNA reads as TGTGCCAGCAGTTTAGGTCCATCCAGCGGGAGGGCCAATGAGCAGTTCTTC.